A selection of T cell receptor beta chains follows, all from one sample in a study of blood T cell repertoires in COVID-19. Only in-frame clones appear in the TCRdb table, and some are missing; sequencing was by immunoSEQ multiplex PCR. The sample has 73,000 or so clones; more than 70% are singletons. The sample was peripheral blood. Source of these receptors: a man aged 45-60 years with active COVID-19. Each CDR3 is given without its conserved first and last residue. D genes are given only for firm matches. The listing skips clone size in some rows; elsewhere it reads once, few, many or a size class.

d_call v_call clone_size cdr3_aa
NA TRBV7-9 NA ASSTGREQETQY
TRBD2 TRBV20-1 NA SASGTSGKVETQY
TRBD1 TRBV7-2 NA ASSAQGQLRVKAF
NA TRBV11-3 NA ASSRARDEQY
TRBD2 TRBV6-2/TRBV6-3 NA ASSYDSGRAPRYEQY
TRBD2 TRBV11-2 few ASSLLSGRRNEQF
NA TRBV11-2 few ASSLDSVNSPLH
NA TRBV4-2 NA ASSHGQISNYGYT
TRBD2 TRBV7-8 NA ASSLVAGGGTDTQY
TRBD2 TRBV7-2 NA ASTFSGRWYEQY
TRBD2 TRBV3-1/TRBV3-2 once ASSQGTSVYNEQF
NA TRBV4-2 NA ASSQPTGNGNTIY
NA TRBV11-2 NA ASSGRDNTQETQY
NA TRBV5-8 NA ASKRQVRAGELF
NA TRBV3-1/TRBV3-2 NA ASSQVFGLDSYTDTQY
NA TRBV14 NA ASSRSRMALTEAF
NA TRBV7-8 NA ASSFTPGSNQPQH
NA TRBV10-1 NA ASSEASDPYEQY
TRBD1 TRBV7-3 NA ASSLGQGRSPLH
NA TRBV7-2 NA ASSLNRVGGYT
NA TRBV3-1/TRBV3-2 NA ASSQALGANRAYEQY
TRBD2 TRBV19 NA ASSILNFGLAGLNEQF
TRBD1 TRBV2 NA ASSWDREETQY
TRBD2 TRBV4-2 NA ASSQELGLANYEQY